The 16 T cell receptor beta chains in this list originate from one sample, sequenced in a study of blood T cells in healthy people across ages. Primers used in a second PCR of roughly 6 to 11 cycles were a sample-barcoded 5' primer and a J-beta primer mix. Using its own MiXCR run on the 5' RACE reads, TCRdb lists one record per CDR3 protein. This sample has around 1,900,000 distinct CDR3 sequences, with 35% to 50% found just once. Input material: blood. Source of these receptors: a human donor in good health.

The chain has TRBV5-4 and TRBJ2-2; tentative D call: TRBD2 (6 bases). The V and J ends lost 1 base and 4 bases respectively, with 14 bases between them. The CDR3 has 16 residues. Per germline, CDR1 SGHNT and CDR2 YYREEE (reference sequence). CDR3 residues: CASSLFGGAATGELFF. The DNA of the CDR3 is TGTGCCAGCAGCTTGTTCGGGGGAGCCGCCACCGGGGAGCTGTTTTTT. Drawing the rest from reference TRBV5-4 and TRBJ2-2, the complete variable domain is ETGVTQSPTHLIKTRGQQVTLRCSSQSGHNTVSWYQQALGQGPQFIFQYYREEENGRGNFPPRFSGLQFPNYSSELNVNALELDDSALYLCASSLFGGAATGELFFGEGSRLTVL.

This sequence joins TRBV4-2 and TRBJ1-5; 9 nucleotides agree with TRBD1. With 1 base clipped from V and 6 bases from J, the junction kept 16 bases outside the gene matches. The germline CDR1 and CDR2 sequences are LGHNA and YNFKEQ. This CDR3 is built from 19 residues. DNA for the CDR3: TGTGCCAGCAGCCAAGCACTTACCCATACAGGGGGCGCGGGTCAGCCCCAGCATTTT. Translation gives CASSQALTHTGGAGQPQHF.

The rearrangement links TRBV7-2 to TRBJ2-3; 12 bases match TRBD2. J gave up 5 bases and V 5 bases, and 14 bases lay outside the gene matches. CDR1 SGHTA and CDR2 FQGNSA come from the germline V gene. The CDR3 has 18 amino acids. The CDR3 loop is CASSPASGGARVGDTQYF. CDR3 nucleotide sequence: TGTGCCAGCAGCCCTGCTAGCGGGGGGGCGAGGGTAGGAGATACGCAGTATTTT.

This clonotype was counted at least ten times. The chain has TRBV5-5 and TRBJ1-2; D unclear. The germline V gene encodes CDR1 SGHKS and CDR2 YYEKEE (reference sequence). CDR3 length: 14 residues. V was shortened by 4 bases and J by 8 bases, with 18 bases between the two germline ends. The CDR3 bases are TGTGCCAGCAGCCAAGAGGCCCGGATGAGCGGCTACACCTTC. This sequence encodes CASSQEARMSGYTF.

This clonotype appeared a few times. The gene calls are TRBV20-1 and TRBJ2-1; D may be TRBD1 or TRBD2 (6 bases each). The CDR3 length is 13 residues. Germline CDR1 is DFQATT and CDR2 is SNEGSKA (reference sequence). V gave up 3 bases and J gave up 8 bases, with 14 bases separating them. The CDR3 coding sequence is TGCAGTGCTAGGACAGGCTGGAGGGATGAGCAGTTCTTC. Protein sequence: CSARTGWRDEQFF.

This clonotype showed up just a few times. In nucleotides, the CDR3 is TGTGCCAGCAGCGAAAGGACCACTAACTATGGCTACACCTTC. Translated, it gives CASSERTTNYGYTF. J is TRBJ1-2 and V is TRBV7-2; no clear D. Germline CDR1 reads SGHTA; CDR2 reads FQGNSA. This CDR3 region has 14 residues. V dropped 5 bases and J dropped 0 bases, with 10 bases sitting between them.

Only a few counts were recorded for this clonotype. This chain joins TRBV3-1 and TRBJ1-2, with D unresolved. V was cut by 1 base and J by 4 bases, with 7 bases left in between. Germline lookup yields CDR1 LGHDT and CDR2 YNNKEL (reference sequence). This CDR3 comprises 13 residues. The CDR3 here is CASSQAGIYGYTF. CDR3 coding DNA: TGTGCCAGCAGCCAAGCTGGGATCTATGGCTACACCTTC.

The chain uses TRBV6-5 and TRBJ2-3; D remains unclear. The V end lost 5 bases, the J end lost 9 bases, and 15 bases lay between the germline ends. The CDR3 has 13 amino acids. Germline V gene lookup returns CDR1 MNHEY and CDR2 SVGAGI. DNA of the CDR3: TGTGCCAGCAGTCCGGGTGGGGTTGGGACGCAGTATTTT. Translating it yields CASSPGGVGTQYF.

The J gene is TRBJ1-4, the V gene TRBV12-3 or TRBV12-4, with D possibly matching TRBD1 (5 bases). CDR3 length: 18 amino acids. Trimming stripped 2 bases from V and 0 bases from J, with 16 bases between. CDR3 sequence reads: CASSLQPTDIATNEKLFF. The CDR3, as DNA: TGTGCCAGCAGTTTACAACCGACAGATATTGCAACTAATGAAAAACTGTTTTTT.

This chain joins TRBV5-1 and TRBJ2-1; a weak D match, TRBD2 (5 bases). The V gene lost 0 bases and the J gene lost 0 bases, with 10 bases spanning the gap. The germline V gene encodes CDR1 SGHRS and CDR2 YFSETQ. This CDR3 spans 16 amino acids. The CDR3 protein is CASSLAEGVSYNEQFF. CDR3 coding DNA: TGCGCCAGCAGCTTGGCCGAGGGCGTCTCCTACAATGAGCAGTTCTTC.

This rearrangement joins TRBV2 to TRBJ2-1, with TRBD1 as a possible D gene (5 bases). Germline assignment: CDR1 SNHLY and CDR2 FYNNEI. The CDR3 contains 14 residues. V dropped 7 bases and J dropped 5 bases, with 15 bases sitting between them. The CDR3 protein is CASKGHGDDNEQFF. In DNA form, the CDR3 reads TGTGCCAGCAAGGGGCACGGTGATGACAATGAGCAGTTCTTC.

The CDR3 coding sequence is TGTGCCTGCCTTAAAAGGGGGGATGAAAAACTGTTTTTT. It translates to CACLKRGDEKLFF. V usage is TRBV6-5 and J usage is TRBJ1-4; a possible D gene is TRBD1 (6 bases). V dropped 11 bases and J dropped 6 bases, with 16 bases sitting between them. Germline V lookup: CDR1 MNHEY, CDR2 SVGAGI. The CDR3 runs 13 residues.

The rearrangement links TRBV20-1 to TRBJ1-1; 11 bases agree with TRBD1. This CDR3 spans 15 amino acids. In germline, CDR1 is DFQATT, CDR2 SNEGSKA (reference sequence). J gave up 1 base and V 1 base, and 2 bases lay outside the gene matches. The CDR3 sequence is CSARGTGGKNTEAFF. The CDR3 DNA sequence: TGCAGTGCTAGAGGGACAGGGGGCAAGAACACTGAAGCTTTCTTT.

This clonotype was seen once. One junction end does not reproduce the germline sequence, and a read error may be involved. This chain links TRBV6-1 with TRBJ2-3; TRBD1 might be the D (5 bases). This CDR3 region has 17 residues. Germline V CDR1 and CDR2: MNHNS, SASEGT. CDR3: CACSEFRSGISTDTQYF. Here the CDR3 DNA reads TGTGCCTGCAGTGAATTTCGCTCAGGGATCAGCACAGATACGCAGTATTTT.

The J gene is TRBJ2-1, the V gene TRBV4-3; D is ambiguous. The germline gives CDR1 LGHNA, CDR2 YSLEER. This CDR3 region has 15 residues. The germline V and J ends were trimmed by 4 bases and 0 bases, with 10 bases remaining between them. The CDR3 DNA reads TGCGCCAGCAGCCGAGCGTTTAGCTCCTACAATGAGCAGTTCTTC. This sequence encodes CASSRAFSSYNEQFF.

Ten or more counts support this clonotype. The chain couples TRBV20-1 to TRBJ2-7; 11 bases are a match to TRBD1. CDR1 DFQATT and CDR2 SNEGSKA come from the germline V gene (reference sequence). The CDR3 runs 14 residues. J gave up 0 bases and V 6 bases, and 4 bases lay outside the gene matches. The CDR3 reads CSARTGGSSYEQYF. CDR3 DNA: TGCAGTGCGAGGACAGGGGGCAGCTCCTACGAGCAGTACTTC.